This entry lists 10 T cell receptor beta chains sequenced from one sample in a study of shared clonotypes between healthy human individuals. TCRdb keeps only in-frame clones here, not all; method: immunoSEQ multiplex PCR. Altogether about 610,000 clones are present, more than 95% being singletons, with the ten largest covering approximately 0.057%. The sequenced sample consisted of naive CD4+ T cells sorted from blood. Subset defined: CD45RA+ positively selected. These receptors all come from a woman between 25 and 40 years old in good health.

The rearrangement uses TRBV29-1 and TRBJ2-4, with D possibly TRBD1 on 5 matching bases. Trimming took off 6 bases at V and 0 bases at J, with 12 bases between the two ends. Germline assignment: CDR1 SQVTM and CDR2 ANQGSEA. This CDR3 is built from 14 residues. CDR3 sequence: CSVAQGVAKNIQYF. The CDR3 DNA sequence: TGCAGCGTAGCCCAGGGTGTAGCCAAAAACATTCAGTACTTC. The whole variable domain, filled in from reference TRBV29-1 and TRBJ2-4, reads SAVISQKPSRDICQRGTSLTIQCQVDSQVTMMFWYRQQPGQSLTLIATANQGSEATYESGFVIDKFPISRPNLTFSTLTVSNMSPEDSSIYLCSVAQGVAKNIQYFGAGTRLSVL.

The gene calls are TRBV5-1 and TRBJ2-7, with D tentatively TRBD2 (6 bases). This CDR3 contains 14 residues. Germline V gene data show CDR1 as SGHRS and CDR2 as YFSETQ. V lost 4 bases to trimming and J lost 4 bases, with 15 bases between them. CDR3 sequence: CASSQGLGAYEQYF. DNA of the CDR3: TGCGCCAGCAGCCAGGGACTCGGGGCGTACGAGCAGTACTTC.

A single count supports this clone. V and J are TRBV5-1 and TRBJ2-5; unclear D gene. With 0 bases removed from V and 0 bases from J, the gap between germline ends came to 9 bases. CDR3 length: 15 residues. Per germline, CDR1 SGHRS and CDR2 YFSETQ. CDR3 sequence (DNA): TGCGCCAGCAGCTTGGCCCACGGATACCAAGAGACCCAGTACTTC. As protein: CASSLAHGYQETQYF.

For this clone: Other DNA sequences in the same sample also yield this CDR3. The chain has TRBV11-2 and TRBJ2-5, with D uncertain. The CDR3 is 12 amino acids. CDR1 SGHAT and CDR2 FQNNGV come from the germline V gene. Trimming took off 2 bases at V and 0 bases at J, with 1 base between the two ends. The CDR3 nucleotides are TGTGCCAGCAGCTTAAACCAAGAGACCCAGTACTTC. This translates into CASSLNQETQYF.

This chain joins TRBV11-3 and TRBJ2-3; D is perhaps TRBD1 or TRBD2 (7 bases each). Trimming took 5 bases from V and 4 from J, leaving 10 bases between them. The CDR3 sequence is 13 residues long. From germline, CDR1 is SGHNT and CDR2 YENEEA. The DNA of the CDR3 is TGTGCCAGCAGCCAGGGGGGGTCAGATACGCAGTATTTT. Its protein product is CASSQGGSDTQYF.

The chain couples TRBV7-6 to TRBJ2-3, with 8 bases aligning to TRBD2. This CDR3 comprises 12 residues. V was pared by 5 bases and J by 10 bases, with 5 bases of the junction left unmatched. CDR1 SGHVS and CDR2 FNYEAQ come from the germline V gene. CDR3 nucleotide sequence: TGTGCCAGCAGCCTCTGGCGGGAGGCGCAGTATTTT. Protein sequence: CASSLWREAQYF.

The rearrangement joins TRBV2 to TRBJ2-2, with TRBD1 matching over 9 bases. CDR1 SNHLY and CDR2 FYNNEI come from the germline V gene. V was clipped by 2 bases and J by 0 bases; unmatched bases: 13. This CDR3 is 20 amino acids long. CDR3 in DNA: TGTGCCAGCAGTGAAAGGAGGGTGGGACAGGGACTTGCGAACACCGGGGAGCTGTTTTTT. This gives the protein CASSERRVGQGLANTGELFF.

This clone is a singleton in its sample. This sequence joins TRBV7-6 and TRBJ2-5; TRBD2 aligns across 16 bases. The junction had 6 bases not matched to a gene; V was cut back by 5 bases and J by 0 bases. This CDR3 contains 18 residues. In germline, CDR1 is SGHVS, CDR2 FNYEAQ. CDR3 DNA sequence: TGTGCCAGCAGCCTGGGACTAGCGGGAGGGAAGTACCAAGAGACCCAGTACTTC. Its translation is CASSLGLAGGKYQETQYF.

The chain links TRBV5-1 to TRBJ2-2; maybe TRBD2 (5 bases). In germline, CDR1 is SGHRS, CDR2 YFSETQ. The CDR3 runs 16 residues. Trimming left V 0 bases short and J 0 bases short, with 9 bases between. The CDR3 loop is CASSLVVGANTGELFF. CDR3 coding DNA: TGCGCCAGCAGCTTGGTCGTCGGGGCGAACACCGGGGAGCTGTTTTTT.

This chain joins TRBV25-1 and TRBJ2-2, with D hard to call. Germline CDR1 and CDR2: MGHDK and SYGVNS. The CDR3 is 12 residues long. V shed 10 bases and J shed 7 bases, with 13 bases lying between them. This CDR3 is CATSSFGGELFF. For the CDR3, the DNA is TGTGCCACCTCCAGCTTCGGCGGGGAGCTGTTTTTT. Using reference TRBV25-1 and TRBJ2-2 for the parts outside the CDR3, the full variable domain is EADIYQTPRYLVIGTGKKITLECSQTMGHDKMYWYQQDPGMELHLIHYSYGVNSTEKGDLSSESTVSRIRTEHFPLTLESARPSHTSQYLCATSSFGGELFFGEGSRLTVL.